The clone carrying this TCR beta chain was seen a few times. This sample was taken from a study of blood T cell repertoires in COVID-19. The wider study: From T cells, B-cell-depleted T cells, or PBMCs came the material, which was cDNA or gDNA.

In the source study's methods: The authors estimated nucleated cell counts from reference gene primer amplification. Data came from immunoSEQ multiplex PCR; TCRdb stores just in-frame clones and leaves some out. That table furnishes V, J and clone size, whereas the DNA furnished D and trimming. The sample contains about 410,000 clones, about 89% of which appear only once. The sequence was obtained from a woman aged 40 to 49 with COVID-19, enrolled during active disease. Material: peripheral blood.

The CDR3 spells CASSLAGSGQGTGELFF. CDR3 DNA sequence: TGCGCCAGCAGCTTGGCCGGATCGGGACAGGGCACCGGGGAGCTGTTTTTT. This chain uses TRBV5-1 with TRBJ2-2; TRBD1 matches 9 bases. After removal of 0 bases from V and 4 bases from J, the junction contained 7 bases not matched to a gene. CDR3 length equals 17 residues. The germline V gene encodes CDR1 SGHRS and CDR2 YFSETQ.